The T cell receptor beta chain under discussion was sequenced for a study of shared clonotypes between healthy human individuals. Whole-study context: Each donor's CD4 naive and CD4 memory cells filled three plates apiece, CD8 naive two, and CD8 memory one.

Original processing notes: Filtering differed for immunoSEQ, which gave only junction sequences without quality scores. Produced via immunoSEQ multiplex PCR; TCRdb's table is partial and in-frame only. From that table come the V and J calls and clone size; the DNA was used to work out D and trimming. The table records roughly 2,300,000 clones, 92% of them present only once. The CDR3 runs to 14 residues. Trimming cost V 5 bases and J 4 bases; bases outside gene matches: 6. Germline CDR1 is SGHAT and CDR2 is FQNNGV. The sample was naive CD4+ T cells from PBMCs. Subset indicated: CD45RA+ positively selected. The rearrangement uses TRBV11-2 and TRBJ2-5, with 8 bases lining up with TRBD2. The source is a man younger than 35 in good health. Some clones in this sample may be carry-over from other donors' samples. CDR3 residues: CASSIAGPLETQYF. The CDR3 bases are TGTGCCAGCAGCATAGCGGGGCCCTTAGAGACCCAGTACTTC. The full variable domain, its missing parts supplied by reference TRBV11-2 and TRBJ2-5, is EAGVAQSPRYKIIEKRQSVAFWCNPISGHATLYWYQQILGQGPKLLIQFQNNGVVDDSQLPKDRFSAERLKGVDSTLKIQPAKLEDSAVYLCASSIAGPLETQYFGPGTRLLVL.